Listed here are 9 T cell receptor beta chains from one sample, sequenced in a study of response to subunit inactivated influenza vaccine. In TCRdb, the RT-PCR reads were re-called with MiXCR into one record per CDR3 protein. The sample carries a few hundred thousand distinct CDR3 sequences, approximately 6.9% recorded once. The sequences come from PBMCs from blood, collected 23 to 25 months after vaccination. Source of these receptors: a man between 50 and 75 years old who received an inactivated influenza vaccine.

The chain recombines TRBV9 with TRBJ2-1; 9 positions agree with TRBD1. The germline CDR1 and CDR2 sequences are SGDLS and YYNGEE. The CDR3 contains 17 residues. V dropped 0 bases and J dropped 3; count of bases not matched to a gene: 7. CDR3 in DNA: TGTGCCAGCAGCGTAGGGAAAAGGGACAGGGTCTACAATGAGCAGTTCTTC. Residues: CASSVGKRDRVYNEQFF.

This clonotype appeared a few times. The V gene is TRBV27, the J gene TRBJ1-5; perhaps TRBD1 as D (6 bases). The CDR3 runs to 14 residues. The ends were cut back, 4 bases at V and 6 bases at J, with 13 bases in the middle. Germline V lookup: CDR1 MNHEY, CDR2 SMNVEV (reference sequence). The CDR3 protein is CASSSVRGSQPQHF. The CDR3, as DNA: TGTGCCAGCAGTTCTGTCAGGGGAAGTCAGCCCCAGCATTTT.

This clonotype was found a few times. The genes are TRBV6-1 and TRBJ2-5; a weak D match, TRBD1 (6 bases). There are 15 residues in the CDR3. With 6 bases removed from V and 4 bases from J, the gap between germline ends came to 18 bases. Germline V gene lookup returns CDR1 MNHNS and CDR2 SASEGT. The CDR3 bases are TGTGCCAGCAGAACCGGGACACCGAGGGTAGAGACCCAGTACTTC. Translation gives CASRTGTPRVETQYF.

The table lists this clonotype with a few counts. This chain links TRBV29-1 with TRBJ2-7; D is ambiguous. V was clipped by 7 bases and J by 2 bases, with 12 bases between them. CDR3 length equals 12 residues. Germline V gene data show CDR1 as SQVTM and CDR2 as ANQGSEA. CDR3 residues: CSAKDKAYEQYF. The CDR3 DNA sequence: TGCAGCGCTAAAGACAAAGCCTACGAGCAGTACTTC.

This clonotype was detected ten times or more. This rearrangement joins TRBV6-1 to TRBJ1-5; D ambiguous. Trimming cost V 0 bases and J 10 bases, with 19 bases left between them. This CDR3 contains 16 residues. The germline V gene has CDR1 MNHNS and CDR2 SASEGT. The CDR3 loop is CASSEAIGPPLVPQHF. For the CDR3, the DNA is TGTGCCAGCAGTGAAGCAATTGGGCCCCCCTTAGTCCCCCAGCATTTT.

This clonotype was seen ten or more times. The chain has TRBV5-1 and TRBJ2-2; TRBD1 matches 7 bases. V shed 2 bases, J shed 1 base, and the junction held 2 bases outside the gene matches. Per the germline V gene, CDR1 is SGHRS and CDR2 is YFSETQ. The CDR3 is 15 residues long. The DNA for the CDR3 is TGCGCCAGCAGCTTTAGGGGGCAGAACACCGGGGAGCTGTTTTTT. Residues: CASSFRGQNTGELFF.

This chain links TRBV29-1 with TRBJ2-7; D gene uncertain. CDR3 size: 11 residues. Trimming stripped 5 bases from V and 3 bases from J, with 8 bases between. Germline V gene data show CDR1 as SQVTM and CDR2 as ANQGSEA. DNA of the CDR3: TGCAGCGTTCGACACTACTACGAGCAGTACTTC. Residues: CSVRHYYEQYF.

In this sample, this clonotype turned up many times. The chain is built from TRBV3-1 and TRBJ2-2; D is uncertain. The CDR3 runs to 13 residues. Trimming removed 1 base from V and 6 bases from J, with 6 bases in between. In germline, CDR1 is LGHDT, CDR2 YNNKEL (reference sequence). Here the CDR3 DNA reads TGTGCCAGCAGCCAAGGGTCCCCCGGGGAGCTGTTTTTT. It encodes CASSQGSPGELFF.

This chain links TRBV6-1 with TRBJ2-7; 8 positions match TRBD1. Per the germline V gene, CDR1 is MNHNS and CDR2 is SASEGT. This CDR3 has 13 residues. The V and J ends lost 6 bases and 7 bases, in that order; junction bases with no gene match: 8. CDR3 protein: CASRQGETREQYF. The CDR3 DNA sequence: TGTGCCAGCAGACAGGGGGAAACTAGGGAGCAGTACTTC.